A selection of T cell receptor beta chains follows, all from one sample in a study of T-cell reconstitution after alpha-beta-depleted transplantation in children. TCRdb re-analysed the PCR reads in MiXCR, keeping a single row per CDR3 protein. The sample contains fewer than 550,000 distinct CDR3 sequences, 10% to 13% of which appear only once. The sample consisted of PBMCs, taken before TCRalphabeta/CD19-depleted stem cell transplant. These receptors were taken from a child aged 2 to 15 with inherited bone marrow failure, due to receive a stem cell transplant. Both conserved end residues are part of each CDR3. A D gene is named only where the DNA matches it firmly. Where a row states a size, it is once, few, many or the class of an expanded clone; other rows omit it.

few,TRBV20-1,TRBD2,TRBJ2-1,TGCAGTGCTAGAGATCTCACTAGCGGGAGGGCCGGAGAGCAGTTCTTC,CSARDLTSGRAGEQFF
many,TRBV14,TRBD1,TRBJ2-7,TGTGCCAGCAGCCGAGACATACCGGGACAGGGTGAAAACGAGCAGTACTTC,CASSRDIPGQGENEQYF
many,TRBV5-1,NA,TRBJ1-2,TGCGCCAGCAGCTTGGACAGGGAGTCTGGCTACACCTTC,CASSLDRESGYTF
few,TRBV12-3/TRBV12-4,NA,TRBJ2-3,TGTGCCAGCAGTTTCGGGCCTTCCGATACGCAGTATTTT,CASSFGPSDTQYF
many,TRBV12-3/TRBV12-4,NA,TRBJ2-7,TGTGCCAGCGGACGGGACACCTACGAGCAGTACTTC,CASGRDTYEQYF
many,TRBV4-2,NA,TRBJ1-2,TGTGCCAGCAGCCATCTCGCGGGGGGGGATGGCTACACCTTC,CASSHLAGGDGYTF
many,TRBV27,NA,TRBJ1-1,TGTGCCAGCAGGTTAACGACGGGCACTGAAGCTTTCTTT,CASRLTTGTEAFF
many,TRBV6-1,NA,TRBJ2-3,TGTGCCAGCAGTACCCTCGGGGGAGTGGGCACAGATACGCAGTATTTT,CASSTLGGVGTDTQYF
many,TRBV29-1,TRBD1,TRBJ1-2,TGCAGCGTTTGGGACAGTAGACATCCTTTTAACTATGGCTACACCTTC,CSVWDSRHPFNYGYTF
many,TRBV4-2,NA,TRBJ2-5,TGTGCCAGCAGCCAAGGACGAGCTCAAGAGACCCAGTACTTC,CASSQGRAQETQYF
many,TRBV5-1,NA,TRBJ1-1,TGCGCCAGCAGCTTGGGAGGGACAAAGAACACTGAAGCTTTCTTT,CASSLGGTKNTEAFF
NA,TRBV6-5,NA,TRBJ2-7,TGTGCCAGCAGTTACGAGGGTGGGGGAAGCTACGAGCAGTACTTC,CASSYEGGGSYEQYF
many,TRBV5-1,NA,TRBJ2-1,TGCGCCAGCAGCTTTGGGGGAACCCGCAATGAGCAGTTCTTC,CASSFGGTRNEQFF
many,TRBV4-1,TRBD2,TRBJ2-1,TGCGCCAGCAGCCGCGGACTAGCGGGAGAAGAGCAGTTCTTC,CASSRGLAGEEQFF
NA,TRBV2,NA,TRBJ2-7,TGTACCAGCAGTTTACTGGGATCCTACGAGCAGTACTTC,CTSSLLGSYEQYF
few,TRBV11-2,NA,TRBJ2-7,TGTGCCAGCAGCTTTAGAACCGAGCAGTACTTC,CASSFRTEQYF
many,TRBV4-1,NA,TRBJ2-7,TGCGCCAGCAGCCAAGAGGGTCCAACGGGAGCCTCCTACGAGCAGTACTTC,CASSQEGPTGASYEQYF
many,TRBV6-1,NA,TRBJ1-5,TGTGCCAGCAGTGAAGGCCCTGGGGGCAATCAGCCCCAGCATTTT,CASSEGPGGNQPQHF
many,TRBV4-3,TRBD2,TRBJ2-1,TGCGCCAGCAGCCAAGATGGGACTAGTTTCGATGAGCAGTTCTTC,CASSQDGTSFDEQFF
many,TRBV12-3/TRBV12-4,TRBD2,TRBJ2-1,TGTGCCAGCAGGCGGACTAGTAATGAGCAGTTCTTC,CASRRTSNEQFF
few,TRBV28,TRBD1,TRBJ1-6,TGTGCCAGCAGTCCCCGGGACAGGGATAATTCACCCCTCCACTTT,CASSPRDRDNSPLHF
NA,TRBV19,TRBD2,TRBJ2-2,TGTGCCAGTAGTACCGGGACTAGGGCGATCACCGGGGAGCTGTTTTTT,CASSTGTRAITGELFF
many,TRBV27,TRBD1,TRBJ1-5,TGTGCCAGCAGCCGACACCCGGACAGGGCTGGGGATCAGCCCCAGCATTTT,CASSRHPDRAGDQPQHF
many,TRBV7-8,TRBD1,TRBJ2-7,TGTGCCAGCAGCCCCCGGACAGGTAATTTCTACGAGCAGTACTTC,CASSPRTGNFYEQYF
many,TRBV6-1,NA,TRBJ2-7,TGTGCCAGCAGTGACTTCCAGACAGGACTCTACGAGCAGTACTTC,CASSDFQTGLYEQYF
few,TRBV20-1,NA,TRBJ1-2,TGCAGTGCTAGACCCTGGGACATTCGTGGCTACACCTTC,CSARPWDIRGYTF